The sequence of this TCR beta chain was determined in a study of Ad26.COV2.S vaccination and SARS-CoV-2 variants. Profiling relied on immunoSEQ multiplex PCR, and the TCRdb table lists in-frame clones only, not all of them. The sample has fewer than 500,000 clones, approximately 92% seen once. The CDR3 is made up of 12 amino acids. Trimming cost V 3 bases and J 2 bases, with 4 bases left between them. Per the germline V gene, CDR1 is SEHNR and CDR2 is FQNEAQ (reference sequence). Treatment of the sample: roughly 19 received Ad26.COV2.S at low or high dose, single or two shots; 5 received placebo; per-sample allocation not given. Material that was analyzed had been drawn on day 63 after the first vaccine or placebo injection.

The chain is built from TRBV7-9 and TRBJ1-1; D is unresolved. The sequence derives from a person aged 18-60 years who received the Ad26.COV2.S COVID-19 vaccine or a placebo. The sample here was peripheral blood, taken in a trial of Ad26.COV2.S vaccine versus placebo. The CDR3 here is CASSLSNTEAFF. The CDR3 nucleotides are TGTGCCAGCAGCTTGTCAAACACTGAAGCTTTCTTT.